This entry is about one T cell receptor beta chain. The data were obtained in a study of blood T cell repertoires in COVID-19. As handled by the study authors: Estimated nucleated cell counts came from reference gene primer amplification. Assay used: immunoSEQ multiplex PCR; TCRdb lists only in-frame clones, some missing. The V and J calls and clone size come from that table; D and trimming were worked out from the DNA. The sample includes approximately 150,000 clones, roughly 85% of them seen just once. Sequenced sample: peripheral blood. This sequence was found in a human donor with acute or convalescent COVID-19. The donor label of this sample is uncertain.

CDR3 protein: CASSVGLAGGSLGRNEQFF. Here the CDR3 DNA reads TGCGCCAGCAGCGTGGGACTAGCGGGAGGTTCGTTAGGTCGTAATGAGCAGTTCTTC. The chain links TRBV5-1 to TRBJ2-1; 15 bases match TRBD2. The CDR3 runs 19 residues. Germline assignment: CDR1 SGHRS and CDR2 YFSETQ. V shed 4 bases, J shed 7 bases, and the junction held 15 bases outside the gene matches.